This T cell receptor (beta chain) is drawn from a study of blood T cells in healthy people across ages (dated by TCRdb to between 2014 and 2016). Some background on the complete study: In model experiments, template switching captured roughly one uniquely barcoded TCR beta cDNA molecule for every two T cells. To track age-related changes in TCR beta repertoire diversity, the study relied on deep sequencing normalized with unique cDNA molecular identifiers. Donors were grouped into four age groups: young (average roughly 17 years), middle-aged (about 38), aged (62) and long-lived (around 80). Donors of different ages were randomly distributed across sequencing lanes to avoid experimental bias. The study analyzed two additional independent replicas of 1 million unique cDNA reads from the same blood draw for two donors, one aged 18 to 29 and one aged 80 or older.

What the authors observed across the whole study: Observed TCR beta diversity per million T cells fell roughly linearly with age, and a significant reduction was already apparent by age around 40. Donor CMV infection status was unknown, potentially confounding age-related changes in expanded clonotypes. Estimates of total diversity based on one million sequenced T cells were regarded as lower bounds and as underestimates. The long-lived group showed more naive CD4+ T cells, fewer expanded clones and increased TCR diversity than the aged group, suggesting age selection. The percentage of naive T cells measured by flow cytometry correlated strongly with observed TCR beta diversity. Since profiling was done on bulk unsorted PBMCs, naive and antigen-experienced compartments could not be conclusively compared.

The roughly 39 donors, aged roughly 6 to 95 years, were systemically healthy Caucasian individuals from Russia. Each donor gave approximately 10 milliliters of peripheral blood, collected into EDTA-treated Vacutainer tubes. PBMCs were isolated by Ficoll-Paque density-gradient centrifugation, with at least 6 million obtained per sample. Trizol reagent was used to extract total RNA from the PBMCs, yielding at least 5 micrograms per sample. For every donor, an aliquot of PBMCs went through flow cytometry to measure the percentages of naive CD45RAhigh/CD27high T cells. V is shortened by 5 bases, J by 5 bases, and the region joining them spans 17 bases. Spanning cysteine to phenylalanine, the CDR3 consists of 15 amino acids. Just CDR3 DNA is preserved here, 45 bases in frame from base 1. CDR1 and CDR2 are drawn from the germline V gene: MDHEN, SYDVKM. The library was prepared using 5' RACE. The sequencer listed for this sample is Illumina HiSeq 2500. A second PCR of roughly 7 to 11 cycles was performed with a sample-barcoded 5' primer and a J-beta primer mix. Each TCR beta cDNA molecule received a unique molecular identifier from a template-switch 5' adaptor carrying 12 random nucleotides. At least 3 million CDR3-containing paired-end reads were obtained from each sample. All of the RNA was converted into first-strand cDNA using the Mint cDNA synthesis kit, with a TRBC-specific oligonucleotide serving as the primer. All cDNA was treated with uracil-DNA glycosylase and then went through a first 18-cycle PCR with the universal primers M1SS and BC2_uni_R. Processing in the source paper ran as follows. For normalization, 1 million high-quality reads, each with a distinct molecular identifier, were randomly selected from each sample. Instead of being binned into consensus sequences, reads that shared molecular identifiers were thrown out. MiTCR, with a Q25 quality threshold and the strictest error-elimination algorithm, was used for CDR3 identification, clonotype clustering and error correction. A nonparametric unseen species model with Euler transformation was used to estimate lower-bound total TCR beta diversity. TCRdb reprocessed the public reads (quality trimming at Q25 with fastp, clone calling with MiXCR) and kept in-frame beta chains. Each CDR3 protein appears once, grouped with its most common genes and DNA. The V and J calls come from TCRdb's annotation, not from the publication. Within this sample are around 900,000 distinct CDR3 sequences, with just over 50% of them counted one time only. The top ten clones comprise over 20% of the sample.

Points on this clonotype: Its antigen is still unknown. There are no base qualities to consult, and no much larger clone falls within one base.

This receptor was identified in an older woman in good health. Recombination connected TRBV28 to TRBJ2-3; matching of 5 bases hints at TRBD1 as the D gene. Source material: blood. This receptor carries the CDR3 CASSPPPGMRDTQYF. DNA sequence: TGTGCCAGCAGTCCACCCCCAGGGATGAGAGATACGCAGTATTTT.